The clone carrying this T cell receptor (beta chain) was seen only a few times. This sample was included in a study of blood T cell repertoires in COVID-19. Across the study: Samples representing acute and convalescent COVID-19 were sourced from the United States, Italy and Spain.

As processed by the authors: Scientists estimated how many nucleated cells there were by amplifying reference gene primers. Measured with immunoSEQ multiplex PCR; TCRdb has only the in-frame clones, and not every one. V, J and clone size reflect that table, while D and trimming were determined from the DNA. The table shows roughly 68,000 clones, with 65% to 85% occurring only once. Trimming took 0 bases from V and 6 from J; bases not matched to a gene: 4. Germline-derived CDR1 and CDR2 are MNHEY and SVGEGT. The CDR3 is 15 amino acids. This clonotype was sampled from a woman aged 45-59 years with acute or convalescent COVID-19. Sample: peripheral blood. The chain employs TRBV6-2 or TRBV6-3 and TRBJ2-7, with 11 positions matching TRBD2. The CDR3 nucleotides are TGTGCCAGCAGTTACTCGCTAGCGGGAGGTTCCGAGCAGTACTTC. It specifies CASSYSLAGGSEQYF.